The 29 T cell receptor beta chains listed next were all sequenced from one sample in a study of shared clonotypes between healthy human individuals. Using immunoSEQ multiplex PCR, the repertoire was profiled, and TCRdb retains in-frame clones only, with some absent. The repertoire has 2 million to 2.5 million clones, 85% to 95% of them found once; the top ten carry approximately 0.41%. Sample: naive CD4+ T cells from PBMCs. Subset denoted: CD45RA+ positively selected. The receptor source for this set is a man between 18 and 29 years old in good health. Some clones in this sample may be carry-over from other donors' samples.

The chain couples TRBV6-6 to TRBJ1-5, with D perhaps matching TRBD1 (5 bases). Germline CDR1 reads MNHNY; CDR2 reads SVGAGI (reference sequence). CDR3 length: 14 amino acids. V was trimmed by 4 bases and J by 7 bases, leaving 14 bases between them. The CDR3 loop reads CASSLLGGEQPQHF. The DNA of the CDR3 is TGTGCCAGCAGTTTGCTCGGGGGGGAACAGCCCCAGCATTTT.

The chain uses TRBV7-9 and TRBJ2-5; possible D gene TRBD2, 5 bases. V was pared by 5 bases and J by 3 bases, with 16 bases between. Germline V gives CDR1 SEHNR, CDR2 FQNEAQ (reference sequence). The CDR3 is made up of 15 amino acids. The DNA for the CDR3 is TGTGCCAGCAGCCCGTACGGACTCAATGAAGAGACCCAGTACTTC. It specifies CASSPYGLNEETQYF.

The gene calls are TRBV6-4 and TRBJ1-5, with TRBD1 matching 9 bases. The CDR3 totals 15 residues. The germline gives CDR1 MRHNA, CDR2 SNTAGT. V was clipped by 4 bases and J by 11 bases; unmatched bases: 12. The DNA for the CDR3 is TGTGCCAGCAGTGCGGAGGGACAGGGTGTGTCGTCCCAGCATTTT. Amino acids: CASSAEGQGVSSQHF.

This clone was observed a single time. The chain recombines TRBV11-2 with TRBJ2-1; 12 nucleotides line up with TRBD2. Germline lookup yields CDR1 SGHAT and CDR2 FQNNGV. The CDR3 totals 13 residues. V lost 5 bases and J lost 8; bases outside the gene matches: 1. CDR3 loop: CASSPSGRDEQFF. CDR3 nucleotide sequence: TGTGCCAGCAGCCCTAGCGGGAGGGATGAGCAGTTCTTC.

CDR3 coding DNA: TGTGCCAGCAATTCCGGGCTGGCCTCCTACAATGAGCAGTTCTTC. It specifies CASNSGLASYNEQFF. The chain links TRBV5-6 to TRBJ2-1; D unclear. Germline V gives CDR1 SGHDT, CDR2 YYEEEE. Trimming took off 6 bases at V and 0 bases at J, with 13 bases between the two ends. This CDR3 has 15 residues.

The V gene is TRBV28, the J gene TRBJ2-1; the D is unclear. In germline, CDR1 is MDHEN, CDR2 SYDVKM. The CDR3 has 17 residues. Trimming took 5 bases from V and 0 from J, leaving 17 bases between them. CDR3 coding DNA: TGTGCCAGCAGTAGCCCCGGAAGCCCGAGCTCCTACAATGAGCAGTTCTTC. This gives the protein CASSSPGSPSSYNEQFF.

V usage is TRBV10-3 and J usage is TRBJ1-1; D is unclear. Per germline, CDR1 ENHRY and CDR2 SYGVKD. The CDR3 sequence is 15 residues long. V was shortened by 2 bases and J by 5 bases, with 15 bases between the two germline ends. Here the CDR3 reads CAISEPLTGGTEAFF. CDR3 DNA sequence: TGTGCCATCAGTGAGCCCTTAACTGGCGGGACTGAAGCTTTCTTT.

The chain has TRBV7-3 and TRBJ1-1; tentative D call: TRBD1 (6 bases). The V gene lost 5 bases and the J gene lost 4 bases, with 14 bases spanning the gap. The CDR3 consists of 14 residues. The germline V gene encodes CDR1 SGHTA and CDR2 FQGTGA. CDR3 bases: TGTGCCAGCAGCCTTCAACAGGGTAGCACTGAAGCTTTCTTT. It yields the protein CASSLQQGSTEAFF.

The genes are TRBV2 and TRBJ2-4; 10 nucleotides align to TRBD1. CDR3 size: 14 residues. The V gene end was trimmed by 5 bases and the J gene end by 4 bases; junction bases not matched to a gene: 2. From germline, CDR1 is SNHLY and CDR2 FYNNEI. In DNA form, the CDR3 reads TGTGCCAGCAGTTTGGACAGGGGGAAAAACATTCAGTACTTC. Its translation: CASSLDRGKNIQYF.

The chain joins TRBV5-1 to TRBJ1-5; TRBD1 is a possible D gene (5 bases). CDR3 length: 14 amino acids. V gave up 1 base and J gave up 5 bases, with 10 bases separating them. Germline CDR1 and CDR2: SGHRS and YFSETQ. CDR3 loop: CASSLSGGYQPQHF. The CDR3, as DNA: TGCGCCAGCAGCTTGTCGGGGGGGTATCAGCCCCAGCATTTT.

The chain has TRBV7-8 and TRBJ1-5; tentative D call: TRBD1 (5 bases). Germline V gene data show CDR1 as SGHVS and CDR2 as FQNEAQ. CDR3 size: 14 residues. The germline V and J ends were trimmed by 4 bases and 5 bases, with 12 bases remaining between them. The CDR3 region has the DNA TGTGCCAGCAGCTCCCCGGGGGGAGATCAGCCCCAGCATTTT. Its translation is CASSSPGGDQPQHF. The entire variable domain, with the rest obtained from reference TRBV7-8 and TRBJ1-5, is as follows: GAGVSQSPRYKVAKRGQDVALRCDPISGHVSLFWYQQALGQGPEFLTYFQNEAQLDKSGLPSDRFFAERPEGSVSTLKIQRTQQEDSAVYLCASSSPGGDQPQHFGDGTRLSIL.

The gene calls are TRBV6-1 and TRBJ2-5, with no clear D. V gave up 6 bases and J gave up 4 bases, with 12 bases separating them. The CDR3 totals 13 residues. Germline loops: CDR1 MNHNS, CDR2 SASEGT. In DNA form, the CDR3 reads TGTGCCAGCAGGGTCTCACTTCGAGAGACCCAGTACTTC. It translates to CASRVSLRETQYF.

The V gene is TRBV7-2, the J gene TRBJ1-2; D remains ambiguous. The CDR3 extends over 12 amino acids. The V gene's germline CDR1 is SGHTA and CDR2 FQGNSA. The ends were cut back, 0 bases at V and 8 bases at J, with 7 bases in the middle. The DNA of the CDR3 is TGTGCCAGCAGCTTAGCGATGGGGGGCTACACCTTC. Amino acid sequence: CASSLAMGGYTF.

The chain links TRBV5-1 to TRBJ2-7, with 11 bases that match TRBD1. This CDR3 contains 15 residues. Losses at the gene ends were 3 bases for V and 3 bases for J; bases not matched to a gene: 5. Germline V gene data show CDR1 as SGHRS and CDR2 as YFSETQ. The DNA of the CDR3 is TGCGCCAGCAGCTCCGGACAGGGGGCCTACTACGAGCAGTACTTC. Translating it yields CASSSGQGAYYEQYF.

This chain uses TRBV4-3 with TRBJ1-1, with unresolved D. Germline V lookup: CDR1 LGHNA, CDR2 YSLEER. V shed 0 bases and J shed 6 bases, with 17 bases lying between them. The CDR3 totals 16 residues. CDR3 protein: CASSQDIIVGTAEAFF. The CDR3 region has the DNA TGCGCCAGCAGCCAAGATATCATAGTGGGCACAGCTGAAGCTTTCTTT.

The chain uses TRBV28 and TRBJ1-4; perhaps TRBD1 as D (5 bases). Germline V gives CDR1 MDHEN, CDR2 SYDVKM. Trimming left V 6 bases short and J 7 bases short, with 21 bases between. The CDR3 has 16 residues. The CDR3: CASRKFRTGGGEKLFF. The CDR3 region has the DNA TGTGCCAGCAGAAAGTTCCGTACAGGCGGGGGTGAAAAACTGTTTTTT.

The V call is TRBV27, the J call TRBJ2-7; 7 bases match TRBD1. Germline assignment: CDR1 MNHEY and CDR2 SMNVEV (reference sequence). V lost 6 bases, J lost 5 bases, and 16 bases stayed unmatched. This CDR3 has 16 amino acids. The CDR3: CASRLGSRKGAHEQYF. CDR3 DNA sequence: TGTGCCAGCAGGTTGGGCTCTAGGAAGGGGGCCCACGAGCAGTACTTC.

The rearrangement joins TRBV30 to TRBJ1-2; D remains unclear. The CDR3 has 11 amino acids. Germline lookup yields CDR1 GTSNPN and CDR2 SVGIG (reference sequence). V lost 4 bases and J 8 bases, leaving 11 bases between the germline ends. CDR3 amino acids: CAWTRSEGYTF. The CDR3, as DNA: TGTGCCTGGACCCGCTCAGAGGGCTACACCTTC.

The J gene is TRBJ2-1, the V gene TRBV4-3, with TRBD2 matching 7 bases. This CDR3 contains 17 residues. V lost 1 base and J lost 8; bases outside the gene matches: 14. Germline-derived CDR1 and CDR2 are LGHNA and YSLEER. This CDR3 reads CASSQAFLRGRRYEQFF. CDR3 nucleotides: TGCGCCAGCAGCCAAGCTTTCCTTCGCGGGAGACGATATGAGCAGTTCTTC.

With regard to this clone: The sample holds other DNA sequences that translate to the same CDR3. This chain links TRBV7-2 with TRBJ1-2, with 7 positions matching TRBD1. Germline-derived CDR1 and CDR2 are SGHTA and FQGNSA. V lost 3 bases and J lost 4; bases outside the gene matches: 2. CDR3 length: 13 amino acids. Here the CDR3 reads CASSLTGIYGYTF. Here the CDR3 DNA reads TGTGCCAGCAGCTTGACAGGGATCTATGGCTACACCTTC.

The chain combines TRBV29-1 with TRBJ2-5; D gene uncertain. The CDR3 length is 13 residues. The ends were cut back, 3 bases at V and 0 bases at J, with 8 bases in the middle. The V gene's germline CDR1 is SQVTM and CDR2 ANQGSEA. DNA for the CDR3: TGCAGCGTTGATTCTGACAACCAAGAGACCCAGTACTTC. Amino acid sequence: CSVDSDNQETQYF. The full variable domain, rest sourced from reference TRBV29-1 and TRBJ2-5, is SAVISQKPSRDICQRGTSLTIQCQVDSQVTMMFWYRQQPGQSLTLIATANQGSEATYESGFVIDKFPISRPNLTFSTLTVSNMSPEDSSIYLCSVDSDNQETQYFGPGTRLLVL.

The J gene is TRBJ2-6, the V gene TRBV5-1; TRBD1 matches at 8 bases. Unmatched junction bases numbered 16, after V lost 1 base and J lost 1 base. CDR1 SGHRS and CDR2 YFSETQ come from the germline V gene. This CDR3 contains 21 residues. DNA for the CDR3: TGCGCCAGCAGCTTGCCACGGGACAGGAGTAGTTCGGAGTCTGGGGCCAACGTCCTGACTTTC. The encoded protein is CASSLPRDRSSSESGANVLTF. Full variable domain (rest looked up from reference TRBV5-1 and TRBJ2-6): KAGVTQTPRYLIKTRGQQVTLSCSPISGHRSVSWYQQTPGQGLQFLFEYFSETQRNKGNFPGRFSGRQFSNSRSEMNVSTLELGDSALYLCASSLPRDRSSSESGANVLTFGAGSRLTVL.

This chain uses TRBV18 with TRBJ1-1; TRBD1 matches 9 bases. The ends lost 2 bases at V and 2 bases at J; junction bases unmatched: 3. The CDR3 extends over 15 amino acids. Germline V gene lookup returns CDR1 KGHSH and CDR2 LQKENI. The CDR3 sequence: CASSPGTGPNTEAFF. CDR3 in DNA: TGTGCCAGCTCACCAGGGACAGGGCCCAACACTGAAGCTTTCTTT.

The rearrangement links TRBV28 to TRBJ2-7; 9 bases agree with TRBD1. This CDR3 contains 15 residues. V trimming: 4 bases; J trimming: 4 bases; junction bases outside the gene matches: 8. The germline V gene has CDR1 MDHEN and CDR2 SYDVKM. CDR3 nucleotides: TGTGCCAGCAGTTCTCTCCGGGACAGGGTGTACGAGCAGTACTTC. Protein: CASSSLRDRVYEQYF. Based on the CDR3 plus reference TRBV28 and TRBJ2-7, the full variable domain is DVKVTQSSRYLVKRTGEKVFLECVQDMDHENMFWYRQDPGLGLRLIYFSYDVKMKEKGDIPEGYSVSREKKERFSLILESASTNQTSMYLCASSSLRDRVYEQYFGPGTRLTVT.

V usage is TRBV28 and J usage is TRBJ2-1; 9 bases are shared with TRBD1. The CDR3 spans 16 residues. Trimming took 2 bases from V and 7 from J; bases not matched to a gene: 9. The germline gives CDR1 MDHEN, CDR2 SYDVKM. The CDR3 protein is CASSLLPGQGTNEQFF. The DNA for the CDR3 is TGTGCCAGCAGTTTACTACCGGGACAGGGAACAAATGAGCAGTTCTTC.

This chain uses TRBV7-2 with TRBJ1-2; no firm D call. This CDR3 region has 11 residues. CDR1 is SGHTA and CDR2 is FQGNSA in the germline V gene. The V end lost 5 bases, the J end lost 12 bases, and 13 bases lay between the germline ends. The CDR3 here is CASSRNRLNTF. The CDR3 nucleotides read TGTGCCAGCAGCCGGAATCGACTAAACACCTTC.

The chain employs TRBV6-5 and TRBJ2-7; no definite D call. The ends were cut back, 5 bases at V and 3 bases at J, with 8 bases in the middle. The CDR3 is 12 residues long. CDR1 and CDR2 (germline): MNHEY, SVGAGI. CDR3: CASSEANYEQYF. For the CDR3, the DNA is TGTGCCAGCAGTGAAGCTAACTACGAGCAGTACTTC.

CDR3 nucleotide sequence: TGTGCCAGCAGCTCACAGGGTGTCACTGAAGCTTTCTTT. The encoded protein is CASSSQGVTEAFF. The J gene is TRBJ1-1, the V gene TRBV28; D might be TRBD1 (6 bases). Germline V gives CDR1 MDHEN, CDR2 SYDVKM. This CDR3 comprises 13 residues. V lost 6 bases and J lost 4, with 12 bases in between.

The V gene is TRBV4-1, the J gene TRBJ1-1, with unresolved D. The CDR3 has 16 residues. Germline CDR1 MGHRA, CDR2 YSYEKL. Trimming stripped 7 bases from V and 2 bases from J, with 20 bases between. CDR3 DNA sequence: TGCGCCAGCACCAATGAAGGTGGACGGAAAAACACTGAAGCTTTCTTT. This encodes CASTNEGGRKNTEAFF.